Below are 13 T cell receptor beta chains sequenced from a single sample in a study of blood T cell repertoires in COVID-19. Using immunoSEQ multiplex PCR, the repertoire was profiled, and TCRdb retains in-frame clones only, with some absent. The sample includes about 35,000 clones, about 87% of them seen just once. Sequenced: peripheral blood. The receptor set was obtained from a man of 80 years or more with active COVID-19.

The DNA of the CDR3 is TGTGCCAGCTCACCGGTCACTTACACCGGGGAGCTGTTTTTT. As protein: CASSPVTYTGELFF. This chain connects TRBV18 to TRBJ2-2; D is unclear. The CDR3 extends over 14 amino acids. Deletions cut 3 bases from V and 3 bases from J, with 8 bases between. CDR1 is KGHSH and CDR2 is LQKENI in the germline V gene.

The genes are TRBV6-6 and TRBJ2-7, with a weak D call TRBD2 (5 bases). V lost 8 bases, J lost 0 bases, and 17 bases lay in between. This CDR3 is built from 15 residues. Germline CDR1 and CDR2: MNHNY and SVGAGI (reference sequence). CDR3 in DNA: TGTGCCAGCGCCGCGGCTCGGGGTTTCTCCTACGAGCAGTACTTC. This codes for CASAAARGFSYEQYF.

The rearrangement links TRBV28 to TRBJ1-2; 8 bases agree with TRBD1. This CDR3 comprises 17 residues. CDR1 and CDR2 (germline): MDHEN, SYDVKM. The V gene end was trimmed by 6 bases and the J gene end by 5 bases; junction bases not matched to a gene: 17. CDR3 sequence reads: CASRGETGARGRYGYTF. CDR3 DNA sequence: TGTGCCAGCAGAGGAGAGACAGGGGCCCGGGGGAGGTATGGCTACACCTTC.

The chain is built from TRBV18 and TRBJ1-4, with TRBD1 matching 9 bases. Germline loops: CDR1 KGHSH, CDR2 LQKENI. With V trimmed by 4 bases and J by 2 bases, 11 bases remained unmatched. This CDR3 comprises 18 residues. The CDR3 protein is CASSLLPGQGGTNEKLFF. The CDR3 DNA reads as TGTGCCAGCTCACTACTACCGGGACAGGGAGGGACTAATGAAAAACTGTTTTTT.

This clone was observed a few times. This rearrangement joins TRBV14 to TRBJ2-2; D gene unclear. CDR3 size: 12 residues. The V and J ends lost 5 bases and 4 bases respectively, with 5 bases between them. Germline-derived CDR1 and CDR2 are SGHDN and FVKESK. CDR3 protein: CASSVSTGELFF. The CDR3 DNA is TGTGCCAGCAGCGTATCCACCGGGGAGCTGTTTTTT.

The chain recombines TRBV10-2 with TRBJ2-5, with TRBD1 matching 9 bases. Germline CDR1 is WSHSY and CDR2 is SAAADI. V lost 5 bases and J lost 1; bases outside the gene matches: 2. The CDR3 is made up of 14 amino acids. CDR3 in amino acids: CASSRGQGQETQYF. Written as DNA, the CDR3 is TGCGCCAGCAGTCGGGGACAGGGCCAAGAGACCCAGTACTTC.

This chain uses TRBV27 with TRBJ2-1; TRBD2 matches at 11 bases. There are 16 residues in the CDR3. The V segment lost 8 bases and the J segment 10 bases; nucleotides outside the gene matches: 16. Germline V gives CDR1 MNHEY, CDR2 SMNVEV (reference sequence). DNA for the CDR3: TGTGCCAGCCTGGGGGGGGCGGGACTAGCGGCTCCCGAGCAGTTCTTC. It is translated as CASLGGAGLAAPEQFF.

This chain links TRBV14 with TRBJ2-7; tentative D call: TRBD2 (5 bases). This CDR3 contains 17 residues. Germline CDR1 SGHDN, CDR2 FVKESK. Trimming pared 4 bases from V and 3 bases from J, leaving 22 bases between. CDR3 in amino acids: CASSLKGSTHKLYEQYF. The CDR3 DNA follows: TGTGCCAGCAGCCTAAAAGGGAGCACCCACAAACTCTACGAGCAGTACTTC.

By its share, this clone is medium-sized (0.01 to 0.1%). V and J are TRBV27 and TRBJ1-5; the match to TRBD1 covers 9 bases. The CDR3 has 14 amino acids. Germline values: CDR1 MNHEY, CDR2 SMNVEV (reference sequence). V lost 5 bases, J lost 5 bases, and 4 bases stayed unmatched. CDR3 bases: TGTGCCAGCAGTGGGCGACAGGGGGATCAGCCCCAGCATTTT. This codes for CASSGRQGDQPQHF.

This clone was seen once. This CDR3 reads CASSLGGVSDNEQFF. DNA for the CDR3: TGTGCCAGCAGTTTAGGCGGGGTTTCAGACAATGAGCAGTTCTTC. The V and J genes are TRBV28 and TRBJ2-1; D may be TRBD2 (6 bases). CDR1 is MDHEN and CDR2 is SYDVKM in the germline V gene. The ends were cut back, 2 bases at V and 5 bases at J, with 13 bases in the middle. The CDR3 runs 15 residues.

The V gene is TRBV6-6, the J gene TRBJ2-3; TRBD1 aligns across 7 bases. The CDR3 length is 15 residues. In germline, CDR1 is MNHNY, CDR2 SVGAGI (reference sequence). The V segment lost 2 bases and the J segment 1 base; nucleotides outside the gene matches: 3. DNA for the CDR3: TGTGCCAGCAGTTACAGGGGGCCGCGCACAGATACGCAGTATTTT. This gives the protein CASSYRGPRTDTQYF.

The chain uses TRBV6-5 and TRBJ2-7, with 8 bases identical to TRBD1. Germline V gene data show CDR1 as MNHEY and CDR2 as SVGAGI. The CDR3 spans 15 residues. The junction had 10 bases not matched to a gene; V was cut back by 6 bases and J by 3 bases. The CDR3 spells CASRLRTQGVYEQYF. In DNA form, the CDR3 reads TGTGCCAGCAGACTCCGGACACAGGGGGTCTACGAGCAGTACTTC.

The rearrangement uses TRBV5-4 and TRBJ1-1; TRBD1 aligns across 10 bases. CDR1 and CDR2 from the germline V gene are SGHNT and YYREEE (reference sequence). J was trimmed by 0 bases and V by 4 bases; bases with no gene match: 3. The CDR3 has 15 amino acids. CDR3 DNA sequence: TGTGCCAGCAGCCACGACAGGGGGCTGAACACTGAAGCTTTCTTT. This gives the protein CASSHDRGLNTEAFF.